The sequence of this T cell receptor (beta chain) was determined in a study of T cells after yellow fever vaccination (dated by TCRdb to between 2019 and 2020). Some background on the complete study: The SMART-Seq v4 Ultra Low Input RNA kit was used to prepare libraries from fractions with low cell numbers. Two healthy male donors, one aged 18 to 29 and one aged 30 to 40 years, made up the cohort. To track T-cell clones before and after primary and booster YFV17D yellow fever vaccination, bulk TCR alpha and beta repertoires were sequenced longitudinally. Blood samples were taken at several timepoints before and after primary and secondary immunization, and bulk PBMC replicates and cell subsets were isolated. Broad study findings and their caveats: Because abundant contaminating clonotypes from the bulk population could be contained in FACS-sorted repertoires, computational filtering was required. The secondary T-cell response was weaker than the primary response but faster, peaking on day 5 instead of day 15. A small share of clonotypes was detected in both CD4 and CD8 compartments, with the overlap likely arising from convergent recombination. Most clones expanded after primary vaccination (about 96% of CD4 and 70% to 90% of CD8) were re-detected after the booster, suggesting that broad memory maintenance occurred. The study included only a couple of donors, which limits how far the findings can be generalized.

This specimen's treatment or condition label, interpreted: live attenuated yellow fever vaccine strain. At every blood-draw timepoint, two biological replicates of bulk PBMCs were collected. A standard Ficoll-Paque protocol was used to isolate PBMCs from peripheral blood. RNA was extracted with TriZol from bulk PBMCs, CD4 and CD8 fractions, and dextramer-positive and dextramer-negative fractions. TCR cDNA was synthesized by 5'RACE template switching, which introduced a universal primer site and unique molecular identifiers. cDNA synthesis was primed from both the TCR alpha and TCR beta constant segments. Libraries were amplified in two PCR steps, with sample barcodes and sequencing adapters added in the second step. Sequencing of libraries was performed on Illumina HiSeq 2500 (2x100 bp) or NovaSeq (2x150 bp). In the source study's methods: Demultiplexing of reads and collapsing into UMI consensus sequences were performed with MIGEC, and V(D)J alignment was carried out with MiXCR. Using edgeR on replicate PBMC samples, clonotypes were called vaccine-responding if FDR was below 0.01 and the log2 fold change was above 5 up to day 15. CD4 or CD8 identity was assigned to each bulk clonotype according to whether the clonotype was present at higher abundance in the sequenced CD4 repertoire or the sequenced CD8 repertoire. TCRdb handled the public reads itself, with Q25 trimming in fastp and clone calling in MiXCR, and kept productive beta chains. For every CDR3 protein sequence, its rows merge into one entry that carries the most common genes and DNA. TCRdb, rather than the study authors, made the V and J calls. In this sample the table shows a few hundred thousand distinct CDR3 sequences, 15% to 20% of which occur a single time. Over 11% of the sample rests with the top ten.

On this clonotype itself: Its antigen is currently not known. Base-call qualities are not available, and no considerably larger clone is one nucleotide away.

The clonotype comes from a young man who received the YFV17D yellow fever vaccine. The sample in question was PBMCs, obtained 15 days after the yellow fever booster vaccination.

This receptor carries the CDR3 CASSSTEMTVNSNYEQYF. The DNA sequence follows: TGTGCCAGCAGTTCCACCGAAATGACAGTAAATTCGAACTACGAGCAGTACTTC. The chain links TRBV28 with TRBJ2-7; TRBD1 is a possible D gene, resting on 5 matching bases. Counted from cysteine to phenylalanine, this CDR3 has 18 amino acids. Only the CDR3 part of the read is kept: 54 bases, read in frame from the first base. CDR1 and CDR2 are drawn from the germline V gene: MDHEN, SYDVKM. Trimming takes 4 bases from V and 3 bases from J, and the germline ends sit 25 bases apart.